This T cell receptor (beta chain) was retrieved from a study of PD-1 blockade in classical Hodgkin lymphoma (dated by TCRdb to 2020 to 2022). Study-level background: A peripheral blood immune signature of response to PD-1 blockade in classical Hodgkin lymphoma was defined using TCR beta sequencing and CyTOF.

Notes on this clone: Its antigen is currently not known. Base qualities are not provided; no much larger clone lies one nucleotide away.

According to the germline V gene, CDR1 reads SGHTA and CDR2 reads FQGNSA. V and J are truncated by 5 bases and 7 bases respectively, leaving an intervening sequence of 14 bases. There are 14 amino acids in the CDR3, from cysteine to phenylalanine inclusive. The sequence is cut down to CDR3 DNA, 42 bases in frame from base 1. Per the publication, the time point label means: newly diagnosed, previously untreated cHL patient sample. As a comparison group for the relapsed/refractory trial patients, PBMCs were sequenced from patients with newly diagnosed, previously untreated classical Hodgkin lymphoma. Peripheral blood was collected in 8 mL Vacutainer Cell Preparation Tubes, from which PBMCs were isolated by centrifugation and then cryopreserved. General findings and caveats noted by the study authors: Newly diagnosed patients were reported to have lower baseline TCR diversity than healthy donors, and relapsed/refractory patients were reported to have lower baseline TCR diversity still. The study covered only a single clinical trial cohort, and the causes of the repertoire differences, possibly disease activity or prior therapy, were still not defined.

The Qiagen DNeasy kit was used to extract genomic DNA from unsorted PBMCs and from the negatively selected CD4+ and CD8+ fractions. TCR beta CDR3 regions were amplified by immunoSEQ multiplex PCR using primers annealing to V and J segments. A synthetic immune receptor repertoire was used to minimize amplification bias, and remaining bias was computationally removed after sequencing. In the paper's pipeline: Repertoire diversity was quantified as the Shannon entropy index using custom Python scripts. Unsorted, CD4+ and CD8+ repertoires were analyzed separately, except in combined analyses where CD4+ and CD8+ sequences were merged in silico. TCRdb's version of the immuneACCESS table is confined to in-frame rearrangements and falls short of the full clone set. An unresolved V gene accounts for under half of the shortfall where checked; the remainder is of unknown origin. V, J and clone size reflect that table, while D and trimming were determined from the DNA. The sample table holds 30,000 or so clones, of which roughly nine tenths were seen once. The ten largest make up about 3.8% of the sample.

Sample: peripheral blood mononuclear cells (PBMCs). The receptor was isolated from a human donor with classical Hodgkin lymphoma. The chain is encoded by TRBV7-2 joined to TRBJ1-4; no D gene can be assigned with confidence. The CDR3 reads CASSKAPGSEKLFF. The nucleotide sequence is TGTGCCAGCAGCAAAGCTCCGGGGAGTGAAAAACTGTTTTTT. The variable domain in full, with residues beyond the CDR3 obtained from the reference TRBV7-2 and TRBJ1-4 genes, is GAGVSQSPSNKVTEKGKDVELRCDPISGHTALYWYRQSLGQGLEFLIYFQGNSAPDKSGLPSDRFSAERTGGSVSTLTIQRTQQEDSAVYLCASSKAPGSEKLFFGSGTQLSVL.